This entry features one T cell receptor beta chain sequence. The antigen is unknown. This entry is derived from a study of cytomegalovirus exposure and HLA in healthy donors. Study-wide findings and caveats: Most of the CMV-associated TCR beta chains (in a later analysis) appeared to be HLA-restricted. Reports state that TCR beta sequences accurately predicted most subjects' HLA-A and HLA-B alleles. In a later analysis, TCR association rates varied by HLA locus: DRB1 most, HLA-C fewest.

This CDR3 region has 14 residues. V lost 1 base, J lost 8 bases, and 14 bases lay in between. CDR1 LGHNA and CDR2 YSLEER come from the germline V gene. All the people who gave samples were healthy bone marrow donors. The study ran its PCR with 60 Vbeta and 13 Jbeta primers. Assay used: immunoSEQ multiplex PCR; TCRdb lists only in-frame clones, some missing. The data contain 200,000 to 250,000 clones, approximately 81% of them singletons. The receptor's source is a human donor in good health. The sequenced sample was PBMCs. The chain joins TRBV4-3 to TRBJ1-2; the D gene is possibly TRBD1 (6 bases). Written as DNA, the CDR3 is TGCGCCAGCAGCCAAGTCGGGGGGGCGCAGGGCTACACCTTC. The encoded protein is CASSQVGGAQGYTF.